One sample yielded the 27 T cell receptor beta chains listed below, sequenced in a study of shared T cell receptors in the human thymus. Profiling relied on immunoSEQ multiplex PCR, and the TCRdb table lists in-frame clones only, not all of them. Of about 610,000 clones listed, 88% are singletons. These data also featured in a second study, about human thymus T cells.

Specimen: thymocytes. The receptors originated from a boy in the first two years of life with a congenital heart defect.

V and J are TRBV10-3 and TRBJ1-2; TRBD1 matches at 9 bases. Germline loops: CDR1 ENHRY, CDR2 SYGVKD. The ends lost 0 bases at V and 14 bases at J; junction bases unmatched: 13. The CDR3 is made up of 15 amino acids. The CDR3 DNA reads TGTGCCATCAGTGAGTCGAAGGACAGGGGAAGGCTACCTACCTTC. It is translated as CAISESKDRGRLPTF.

The chain has TRBV5-6 and TRBJ2-7, with 13 bases that match TRBD2. J was trimmed by 4 bases and V by 2 bases; bases with no gene match: 12. This CDR3 contains 18 residues. Germline V gives CDR1 SGHDT, CDR2 YYEEEE. This chain's CDR3 is CASSLRDPGLAGRYEQYF. Written as DNA, the CDR3 is TGTGCCAGCAGCTTACGGGACCCGGGACTAGCGGGACGGTACGAGCAGTACTTC.

This chain links TRBV5-1 with TRBJ1-1; D might be TRBD1 (6 bases). CDR3 length equals 17 residues. The V gene's germline CDR1 is SGHRS and CDR2 YFSETQ. V dropped 0 bases and J dropped 3 bases, with 18 bases sitting between them. The CDR3 is CASSLVARGLGYTEAFF. The CDR3 nucleotides are TGCGCCAGCAGCTTGGTTGCCAGGGGATTGGGTTACACTGAAGCTTTCTTT.

V is TRBV9 and J is TRBJ1-5, with D possibly being TRBD1 (5 bases). The ends were cut back, 0 bases at V and 2 bases at J, with 12 bases in the middle. Looked up from germline, CDR1 is SGDLS and CDR2 is YYNGEE. This CDR3 is 16 amino acids long. The CDR3 spells CASSVGSGGRNQPQHF. CDR3 in DNA: TGTGCCAGCAGCGTAGGGTCGGGGGGACGCAATCAGCCCCAGCATTTT.

This chain uses TRBV4-1 with TRBJ1-5; no definite D call. CDR1 MGHRA and CDR2 YSYEKL come from the germline V gene. V dropped 1 base and J dropped 1 base, with 8 bases sitting between them. This CDR3 comprises 15 residues. CDR3 region: CASSQGGASNQPQHF. CDR3 bases: TGCGCCAGCAGCCAAGGGGGAGCCAGCAATCAGCCCCAGCATTTT.

This clone has only a few counts. This chain joins TRBV19 and TRBJ1-5; TRBD1 matches 9 bases. This CDR3 contains 16 residues. Germline CDR1 is LNHDA and CDR2 is SQIVND (reference sequence). Trimming cost V 6 bases and J 7 bases; bases outside gene matches: 13. The chain's CDR3 is CASRPRGDRVTQPQHF. In nucleotides, the CDR3 is TGTGCCAGTAGGCCGAGGGGGGACAGGGTCACCCAGCCCCAGCATTTT.

V is TRBV9 and J is TRBJ1-5, with 8 bases aligning to TRBD1. The CDR3 covers 15 residues. Per germline, CDR1 SGDLS and CDR2 YYNGEE. V trimming: 0 bases; J trimming: 6 bases; junction bases outside the gene matches: 5. The CDR3 DNA reads TGTGCCAGCAGCGTAGAGGACAGGGTAAGTCAGCCCCAGCATTTT. Amino acid sequence: CASSVEDRVSQPQHF.

This clone was counted between two and nine times. The chain recombines TRBV4-3 with TRBJ1-4, with D uncertain. The V gene's germline CDR1 is LGHNA and CDR2 YSLEER. This CDR3 spans 13 amino acids. Deletions cut 0 bases from V and 5 bases from J, with 4 bases between. The CDR3 nucleotides read TGCGCCAGCAGCCAAGAAGCGAATGAAAAACTGTTTTTT. Encoded protein: CASSQEANEKLFF.

The V call is TRBV5-1, the J call TRBJ2-1; 11 bases are shared with TRBD2. Germline CDR1 is SGHRS and CDR2 is YFSETQ. The ends lost 0 bases at V and 5 bases at J; junction bases unmatched: 7. The CDR3 is 17 amino acids. The CDR3 DNA is TGCGCCAGCAGCTTGGTTTTGGGTAGCGGGAGGGACAATGAGCAGTTCTTC. Its protein product is CASSLVLGSGRDNEQFF.

The chain uses TRBV14 and TRBJ2-3; a possible D gene is TRBD2 (6 bases). V was cut by 3 bases and J by 0 bases, with 10 bases left in between. Germline values: CDR1 SGHDN, CDR2 FVKESK. This CDR3 is built from 15 residues. The CDR3 protein is CASSQPGLSTDTQYF. The CDR3 nucleotides are TGTGCCAGCAGCCAGCCGGGACTTAGCACAGATACGCAGTATTTT.

The V call is TRBV7-2, the J call TRBJ2-1, with 13 bases identical to TRBD2. Trimming cost V 5 bases and J 9 bases; bases outside gene matches: 10. The germline V gene has CDR1 SGHTA and CDR2 FQGNSA. CDR3 length equals 16 residues. CDR3 nucleotide sequence: TGTGCCAGCAGCCCCCCGGGACTAGCGGGACTTTCTGAGCAGTTCTTC. Protein: CASSPPGLAGLSEQFF. Based on the CDR3 plus reference TRBV7-2 and TRBJ2-1, the full variable domain is GAGVSQSPSNKVTEKGKDVELRCDPISGHTALYWYRQSLGQGLEFLIYFQGNSAPDKSGLPSDRFSAERTGGSVSTLTIQRTQQEDSAVYLCASSPPGLAGLSEQFFGPGTRLTVL.

The chain combines TRBV14 with TRBJ2-1; D may be TRBD1 (7 bases). Per germline, CDR1 SGHDN and CDR2 FVKESK. V was clipped by 0 bases and J by 5 bases, with 23 bases between them. The CDR3 loop spans 19 amino acids. DNA of the CDR3: TGTGCCAGCAGCCAAGACAGGGGGGCGCCCAAGACCAGGAACAATGAGCAGTTCTTC. Translating it yields CASSQDRGAPKTRNNEQFF.

The chain links TRBV4-1 to TRBJ2-7; TRBD2 matches 11 bases. J was trimmed by 0 bases and V by 3 bases; bases with no gene match: 4. This CDR3 has 16 amino acids. Germline lookup yields CDR1 MGHRA and CDR2 YSYEKL. The CDR3 DNA sequence: TGCGCCAGCAGCCACCGACTAGCGGGGACCTCCTACGAGCAGTACTTC. Protein sequence: CASSHRLAGTSYEQYF.

The chain combines TRBV28 with TRBJ1-5, with D possibly matching TRBD1 (5 bases). The CDR3 loop spans 14 amino acids. Germline V CDR1 and CDR2: MDHEN, SYDVKM. V lost 5 bases and J 0 bases, leaving 8 bases between the germline ends. CDR3 nucleotide sequence: TGTGCCAGCAGTACCAGGGTTAGCAATCAGCCCCAGCATTTT. It yields the protein CASSTRVSNQPQHF.

This chain connects TRBV7-2 to TRBJ2-7, with D possibly being TRBD2 (5 bases). The CDR3 contains 13 residues. Trimming took 2 bases from V and 3 from J, leaving 8 bases between them. The germline CDR1 and CDR2 sequences are SGHTA and FQGNSA. CDR3 sequence reads: CASSLILDYEQYF. DNA for the CDR3: TGTGCCAGCAGCTTAATACTAGACTACGAGCAGTACTTC.

This chain connects TRBV7-6 to TRBJ2-1; the D gene is possibly TRBD2 (5 bases). The length of the CDR3 is 14 residues. The V and J ends lost 1 base and 6 bases respectively, with 10 bases between them. Germline CDR1 is SGHVS and CDR2 is FNYEAQ. The CDR3 sequence: CASSLGAGGNEQFF. The CDR3 region has the DNA TGTGCCAGCAGCTTAGGAGCCGGAGGCAATGAGCAGTTCTTC.

This chain uses TRBV5-1 with TRBJ1-4, with TRBD1 matching 7 bases. The V gene end was trimmed by 4 bases and the J gene end by 4 bases; junction bases not matched to a gene: 4. The CDR3 sequence is 14 residues long. Germline V gene sequence: CDR1 SGHRS, CDR2 YFSETQ. CDR3 loop: CASSGDSSNEKLFF. CDR3 DNA: TGCGCCAGCAGCGGGGACAGCAGTAATGAAAAACTGTTTTTT. Drawing the rest from reference TRBV5-1 and TRBJ1-4, the complete variable domain is KAGVTQTPRYLIKTRGQQVTLSCSPISGHRSVSWYQQTPGQGLQFLFEYFSETQRNKGNFPGRFSGRQFSNSRSEMNVSTLELGDSALYLCASSGDSSNEKLFFGSGTQLSVL.

CDR3 loop: CASSIDLKGAADTQYF. CDR3 sequence (DNA): TGTGCCAGTAGTATAGATCTGAAGGGGGCCGCAGATACGCAGTATTTT. The J gene is TRBJ2-3, the V gene TRBV19, with TRBD1 matching 7 bases. The trim removed 0 bases at V and 4 bases at J, leaving 7 bases unmatched. CDR1 and CDR2 (germline): LNHDA, SQIVND (reference sequence). The CDR3 length is 16 residues.

The V and J genes are TRBV11-2 and TRBJ2-5; weak D call: TRBD1 (5 bases). CDR1 and CDR2 from the germline V gene are SGHAT and FQNNGV. V lost 1 base to trimming and J lost 4 bases, with 10 bases between them. The CDR3 totals 14 residues. The CDR3 loop is CASSLGGLVETQYF. The CDR3 DNA is TGTGCCAGCAGCTTAGGGGGCCTCGTAGAGACCCAGTACTTC.

The V call is TRBV4-2, the J call TRBJ2-3, with D uncertain. Per germline, CDR1 LGHNA and CDR2 YNFKEQ. V shed 6 bases and J shed 1 base, with 11 bases lying between them. This CDR3 is 14 amino acids long. As DNA, the CDR3 is TGTGCCAGCAGTCCCCCCCTCGGCACAGATACGCAGTATTTT. It encodes CASSPPLGTDTQYF.

The V gene is TRBV28, the J gene TRBJ2-7, with D possibly matching TRBD2 (6 bases). The V end was cut by 3 bases, the J end by 4 bases, with 13 bases between. Germline V CDR1 and CDR2: MDHEN, SYDVKM. The CDR3 is made up of 14 amino acids. The CDR3 spells CASSFGVGGYEQYF. Here the CDR3 DNA reads TGTGCCAGCAGTTTCGGTGTTGGGGGGTACGAGCAGTACTTC. The variable domain in full, completed from reference TRBV28 and TRBJ2-7, reads DVKVTQSSRYLVKRTGEKVFLECVQDMDHENMFWYRQDPGLGLRLIYFSYDVKMKEKGDIPEGYSVSREKKERFSLILESASTNQTSMYLCASSFGVGGYEQYFGPGTRLTVT.

This clone was detected only once. The chain links TRBV27 to TRBJ1-6; D remains unclear. CDR3 length: 14 residues. The germline V gene encodes CDR1 MNHEY and CDR2 SMNVEV (reference sequence). Trimming shortened V by 6 bases and J by 10 bases, and 16 bases separated the two germline ends. CDR3 nucleotides: TGTGCCAGCAGGCCGAGGGTTAGGAGGTCACCCCTCCACTTT. This gives the protein CASRPRVRRSPLHF.

This clone was seen a few times. The chain uses TRBV27 and TRBJ2-5, with 13 positions matching TRBD2. The CDR3 extends over 16 amino acids. CDR1 MNHEY and CDR2 SMNVEV come from the germline V gene (reference sequence). With V trimmed by 8 bases and J by 0 bases, 6 bases remained unmatched. DNA of the CDR3: TGTGCCAGCCGGACTAGCGGGAGAGGTTACCAAGAGACCCAGTACTTC. Residues: CASRTSGRGYQETQYF.

The V gene is TRBV2, the J gene TRBJ2-6, with 10 bases aligning to TRBD1. The CDR3 consists of 19 residues. Germline V lookup: CDR1 SNHLY, CDR2 FYNNEI. The V gene end was trimmed by 1 base and the J gene end by 0 bases; junction bases not matched to a gene: 6. This CDR3 reads CASSEEDRGKDSGANVLTF. The CDR3 DNA sequence: TGTGCCAGCAGTGAAGAGGACAGGGGGAAGGACTCTGGGGCCAACGTCCTGACTTTC.

This clone has a handful of counts. V is TRBV4-2 and J is TRBJ2-7; a weak D match, TRBD2 (5 bases). Deletions cut 0 bases from V and 3 bases from J, with 12 bases between. The CDR3 contains 15 residues. The germline gives CDR1 LGHNA, CDR2 YNFKEQ. CDR3 loop: CASSQDGQEDYEQYF. DNA of the CDR3: TGTGCCAGCAGCCAAGATGGGCAGGAGGACTACGAGCAGTACTTC.

This chain connects TRBV2 to TRBJ2-3; D perhaps matches TRBD2 (6 bases). The germline V gene encodes CDR1 SNHLY and CDR2 FYNNEI. Trimming pared 8 bases from V and 3 bases from J, leaving 9 bases between. This CDR3 spans 12 amino acids. CDR3 amino acids: CASGGKTDTQYF. CDR3 nucleotide sequence: TGTGCCAGCGGGGGGAAAACAGATACGCAGTATTTT.

The CDR3 here is CASSDSILSGNNEQFF. CDR3 nucleotide sequence: TGTGCCAGCAGTGACTCGATACTATCAGGGAACAATGAGCAGTTCTTC. The chain recombines TRBV6-4 with TRBJ2-1, with D tentatively TRBD1 (5 bases). This CDR3 contains 16 residues. CDR1 and CDR2 from the germline V gene are MRHNA and SNTAGT. V was trimmed by 0 bases and J by 5 bases, leaving 14 bases between them.